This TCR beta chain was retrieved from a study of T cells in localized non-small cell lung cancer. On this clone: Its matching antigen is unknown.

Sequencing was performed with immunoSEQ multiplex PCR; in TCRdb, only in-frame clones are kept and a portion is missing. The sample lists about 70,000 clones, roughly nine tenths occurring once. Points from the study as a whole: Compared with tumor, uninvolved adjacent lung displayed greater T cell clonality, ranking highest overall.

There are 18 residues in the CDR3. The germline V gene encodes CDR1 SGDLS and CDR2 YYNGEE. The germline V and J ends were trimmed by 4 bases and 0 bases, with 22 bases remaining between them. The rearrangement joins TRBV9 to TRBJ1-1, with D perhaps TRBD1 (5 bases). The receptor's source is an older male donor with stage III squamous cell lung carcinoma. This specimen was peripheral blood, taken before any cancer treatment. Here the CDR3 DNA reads TGTGCCAGCAGCCCCTTTTGGGACCACTTAACTATGAACACTGAAGCTTTCTTT. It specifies CASSPFWDHLTMNTEAFF. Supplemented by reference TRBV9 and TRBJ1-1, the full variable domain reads DSGVTQTPKHLITATGQRVTLRCSPRSGDLSVYWYQQSLDQGLQFLIQYYNGEERAKGNILERFSAQQFPDLHSELNLSSLELGDSALYFCASSPFWDHLTMNTEAFFGQGTRLTVV.